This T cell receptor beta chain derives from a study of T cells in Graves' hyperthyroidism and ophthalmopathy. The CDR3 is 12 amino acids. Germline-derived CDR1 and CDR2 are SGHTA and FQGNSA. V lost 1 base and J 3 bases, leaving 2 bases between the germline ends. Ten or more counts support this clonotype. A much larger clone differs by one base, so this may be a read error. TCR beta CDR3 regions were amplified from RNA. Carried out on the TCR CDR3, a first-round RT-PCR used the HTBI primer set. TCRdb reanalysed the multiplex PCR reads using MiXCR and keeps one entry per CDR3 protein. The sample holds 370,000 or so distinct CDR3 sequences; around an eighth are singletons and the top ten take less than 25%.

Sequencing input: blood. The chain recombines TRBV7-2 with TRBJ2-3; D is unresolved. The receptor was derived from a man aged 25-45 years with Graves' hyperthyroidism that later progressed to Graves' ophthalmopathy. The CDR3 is CASSLETDTQYF. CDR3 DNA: TGTGCCAGCAGCTTAGAAACAGATACGCAGTATTTT.